The source of this TCR beta chain is a study of blood T cells in healthy people across ages. Next came a second PCR, run for roughly 6 to 11 cycles, which used a sample-barcoded 5' primer along with a J-beta primer mix. TCRdb passed the 5' RACE reads through MiXCR, listing each CDR3 protein once. Counted here are 800,000 or so distinct CDR3 sequences, around 25% occurring once; the ten biggest clones make up 3.7%. The sample was also reused in another study, on T cells of mothers and their children. That report notes: Mothers and children who were related shared slightly more overlap than unrelated pairs, but not significantly more.

This sequence was found in a boy aged 5-17 years in good health. Specimen: blood.

The CDR3 region is CASSITTGGSASGNTIYF. The CDR3, as DNA: TGTGCCAGCAGCATTACAACAGGGGGATCTGCTTCTGGAAACACCATATATTTT. J is TRBJ1-3 and V is TRBV9, with 8 bases aligning to TRBD1. The CDR3 sequence is 18 residues long. Germline-derived CDR1 and CDR2 are SGDLS and YYNGEE. V gave up 4 bases and J gave up 1 base; unmatched junction bases: 13.